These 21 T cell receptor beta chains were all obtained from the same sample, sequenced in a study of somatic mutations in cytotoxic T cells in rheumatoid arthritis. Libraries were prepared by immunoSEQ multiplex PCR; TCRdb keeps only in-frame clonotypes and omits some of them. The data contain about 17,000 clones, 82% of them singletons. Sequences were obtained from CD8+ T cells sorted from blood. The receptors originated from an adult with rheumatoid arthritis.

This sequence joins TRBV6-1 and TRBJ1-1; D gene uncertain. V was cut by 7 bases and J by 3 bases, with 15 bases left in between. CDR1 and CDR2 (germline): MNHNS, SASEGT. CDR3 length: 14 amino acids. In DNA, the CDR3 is TGTGCCAGCATGGTATTTAGGATGGACACTGAAGCTTTCTTT. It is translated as CASMVFRMDTEAFF.

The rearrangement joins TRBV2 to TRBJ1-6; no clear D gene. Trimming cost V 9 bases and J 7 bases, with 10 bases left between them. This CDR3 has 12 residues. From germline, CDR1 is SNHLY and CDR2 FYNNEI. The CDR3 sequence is CARRAMNSPLHF. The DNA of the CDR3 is TGTGCCAGACGGGCCATGAATTCACCCCTCCACTTT. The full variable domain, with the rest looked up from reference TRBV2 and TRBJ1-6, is EPEVTQTPSHQVTQMGQEVILRCVPISNHLYFYWYRQILGQKVEFLVSFYNNEISEKSEIFDDQFSVERPDGSNFTLKIRSTKLEDSAMYFCARRAMNSPLHFGNGTRLTVT.

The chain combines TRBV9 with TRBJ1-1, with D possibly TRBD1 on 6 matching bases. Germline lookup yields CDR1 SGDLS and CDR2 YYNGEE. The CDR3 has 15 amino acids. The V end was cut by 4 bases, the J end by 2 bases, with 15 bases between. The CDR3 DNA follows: TGTGCCAGCAGCACTCAAGGGGGGGGAAACACTGAAGCTTTCTTT. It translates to CASSTQGGGNTEAFF.

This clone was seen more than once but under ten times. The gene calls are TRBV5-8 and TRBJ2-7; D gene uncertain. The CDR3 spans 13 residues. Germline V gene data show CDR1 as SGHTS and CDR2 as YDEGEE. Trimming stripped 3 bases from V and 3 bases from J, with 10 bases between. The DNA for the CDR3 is TGTGCCAGCAGCTCCTTCGTGGACTACGAGCAGTACTTC. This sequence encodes CASSSFVDYEQYF. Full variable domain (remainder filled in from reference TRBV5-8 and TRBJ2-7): EAGVTQSPTHLIKTRGQQATLRCSPISGHTSVYWYQQALGLGLQFLLWYDEGEERNRGNFPPRFSGRQFPNYSSELNVNALELEDSALYLCASSSFVDYEQYFGPGTRLTVT.

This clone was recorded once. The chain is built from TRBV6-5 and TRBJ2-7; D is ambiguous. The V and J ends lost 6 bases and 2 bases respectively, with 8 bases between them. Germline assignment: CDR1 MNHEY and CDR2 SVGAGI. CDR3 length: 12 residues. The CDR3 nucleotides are TGTGCCAGCAGAGAGCGTACCTACGAGCAGTACTTC. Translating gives CASRERTYEQYF.

The CDR3 DNA follows: TGTGCCAGCTCGACCGGGACTAACACCCACAATGAGCAGTTCTTC. Translation gives CASSTGTNTHNEQFF. This chain joins TRBV18 and TRBJ2-1, with 7 bases aligning to TRBD2. The CDR3 is made up of 15 amino acids. Germline CDR1 reads KGHSH; CDR2 reads LQKENI. V was pared by 6 bases and J by 5 bases, with 10 bases of the junction left unmatched.

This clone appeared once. CDR3 protein: CASSWGLTEAFF. DNA for the CDR3: TGTGCCAGCAGCTGGGGTTTGACTGAAGCTTTCTTT. The rearrangement uses TRBV13 and TRBJ1-1; the D is unclear. Germline CDR1 and CDR2: PRHDT and FYEKMQ (reference sequence). This CDR3 is built from 12 residues. Trimming took 4 bases from V and 5 from J, leaving 8 bases between them.

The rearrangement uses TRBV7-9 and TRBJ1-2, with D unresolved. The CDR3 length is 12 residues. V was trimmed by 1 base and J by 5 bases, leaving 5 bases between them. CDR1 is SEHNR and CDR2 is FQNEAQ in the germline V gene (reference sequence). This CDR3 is CASSLGPYGYTF. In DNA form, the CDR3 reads TGTGCCAGCAGCTTAGGGCCTTATGGCTACACCTTC.

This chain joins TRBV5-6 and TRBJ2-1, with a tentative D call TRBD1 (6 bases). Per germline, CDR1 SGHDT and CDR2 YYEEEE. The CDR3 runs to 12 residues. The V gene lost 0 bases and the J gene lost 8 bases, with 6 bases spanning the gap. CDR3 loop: CASSLDRDEQFF. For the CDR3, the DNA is TGTGCCAGCAGCTTGGACAGGGATGAGCAGTTCTTC.

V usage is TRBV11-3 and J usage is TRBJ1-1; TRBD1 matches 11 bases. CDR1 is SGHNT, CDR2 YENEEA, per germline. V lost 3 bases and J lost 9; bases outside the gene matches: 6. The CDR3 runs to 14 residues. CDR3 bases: TGTGCCAGCAGCTTGGACAGGGGGCCTTCTAAAGCTTTCTTT. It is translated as CASSLDRGPSKAFF.

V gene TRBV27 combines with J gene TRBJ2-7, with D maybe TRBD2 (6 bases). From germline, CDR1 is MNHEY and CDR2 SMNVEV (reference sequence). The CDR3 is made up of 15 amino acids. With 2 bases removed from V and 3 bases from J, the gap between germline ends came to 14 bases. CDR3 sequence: CASSLSAGSVYEQYF. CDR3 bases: TGTGCCAGCAGTTTAAGCGCGGGATCCGTCTACGAGCAGTACTTC.

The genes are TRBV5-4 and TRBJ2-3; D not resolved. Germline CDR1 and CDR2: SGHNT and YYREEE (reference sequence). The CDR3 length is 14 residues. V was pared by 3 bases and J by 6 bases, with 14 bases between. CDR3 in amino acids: CASSSGLTYDTQYF. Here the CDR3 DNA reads TGTGCCAGCAGCTCCGGCTTGACCTATGATACGCAGTATTTT. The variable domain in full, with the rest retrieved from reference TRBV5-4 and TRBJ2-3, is ETGVTQSPTHLIKTRGQQVTLRCSSQSGHNTVSWYQQALGQGPQFIFQYYREEENGRGNFPPRFSGLQFPNYSSELNVNALELDDSALYLCASSSGLTYDTQYFGPGTRLTVL.

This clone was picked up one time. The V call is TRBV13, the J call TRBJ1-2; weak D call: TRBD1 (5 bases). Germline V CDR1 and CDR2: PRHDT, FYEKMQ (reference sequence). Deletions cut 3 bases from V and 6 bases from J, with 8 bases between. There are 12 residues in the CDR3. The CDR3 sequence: CASSFQGDGYTF. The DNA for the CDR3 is TGTGCCAGCAGCTTTCAGGGAGATGGCTACACCTTC.

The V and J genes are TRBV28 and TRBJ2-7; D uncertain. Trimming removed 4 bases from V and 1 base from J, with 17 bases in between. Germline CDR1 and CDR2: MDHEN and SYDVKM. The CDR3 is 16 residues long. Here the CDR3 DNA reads TGTGCCAGCAGTTACCCCGGACGGACCGAGTCCTACGAGCAGTACTTC. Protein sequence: CASSYPGRTESYEQYF.

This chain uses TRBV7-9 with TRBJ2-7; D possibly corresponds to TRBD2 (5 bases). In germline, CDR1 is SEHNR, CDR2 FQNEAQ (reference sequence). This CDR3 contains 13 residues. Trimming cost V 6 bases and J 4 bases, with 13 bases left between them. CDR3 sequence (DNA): TGTGCCAGCAGACAAGGCGGAGGTTACGAGCAGTACTTC. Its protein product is CASRQGGGYEQYF.

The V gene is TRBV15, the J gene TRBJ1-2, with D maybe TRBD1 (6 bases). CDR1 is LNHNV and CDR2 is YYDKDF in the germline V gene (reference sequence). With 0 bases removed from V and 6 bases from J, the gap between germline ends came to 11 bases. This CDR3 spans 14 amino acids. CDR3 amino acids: CATSRDRGIDGYTF. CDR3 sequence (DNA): TGTGCCACCAGCAGAGACAGGGGAATCGATGGCTACACCTTC.

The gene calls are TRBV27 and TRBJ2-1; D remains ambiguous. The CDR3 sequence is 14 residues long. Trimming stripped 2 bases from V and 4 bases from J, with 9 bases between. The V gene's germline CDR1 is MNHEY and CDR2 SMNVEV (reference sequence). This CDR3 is CASSLDPRYNEQFF. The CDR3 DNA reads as TGTGCCAGCAGTTTAGATCCCCGTTACAATGAGCAGTTCTTC.

CDR3 protein: CASSPTGWRETQYF. DNA of the CDR3: TGTGCCAGCAGTCCCACCGGCTGGAGAGAGACCCAGTACTTC. J is TRBJ2-5 and V is TRBV27, with D unclear. The germline V and J ends were trimmed by 5 bases and 4 bases, with 14 bases remaining between them. The CDR3 spans 14 residues. Germline V gives CDR1 MNHEY, CDR2 SMNVEV (reference sequence).

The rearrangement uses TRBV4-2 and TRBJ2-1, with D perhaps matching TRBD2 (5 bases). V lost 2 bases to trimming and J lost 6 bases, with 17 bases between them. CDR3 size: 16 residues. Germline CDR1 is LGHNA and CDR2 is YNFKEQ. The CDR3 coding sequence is TGTGCCAGCAGCCAATTGGGAGAGCGACTCGGCAATGAGCAGTTCTTC. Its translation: CASSQLGERLGNEQFF.

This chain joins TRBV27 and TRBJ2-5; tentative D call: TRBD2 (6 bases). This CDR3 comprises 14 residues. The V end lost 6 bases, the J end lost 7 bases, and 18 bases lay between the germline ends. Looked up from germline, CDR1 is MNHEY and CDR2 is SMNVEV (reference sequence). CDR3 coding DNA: TGTGCCAGCAGCCCCGGGACTCCGGAACGGACCCAGTACTTC. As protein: CASSPGTPERTQYF.

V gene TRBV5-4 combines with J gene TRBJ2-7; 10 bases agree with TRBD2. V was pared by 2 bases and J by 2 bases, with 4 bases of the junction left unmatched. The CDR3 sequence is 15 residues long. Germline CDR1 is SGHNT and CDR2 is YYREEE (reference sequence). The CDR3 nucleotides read TGTGCCAGCAGCTTAGCGGGAGGGTATCCCTACGAGCAGTACTTC. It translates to CASSLAGGYPYEQYF.